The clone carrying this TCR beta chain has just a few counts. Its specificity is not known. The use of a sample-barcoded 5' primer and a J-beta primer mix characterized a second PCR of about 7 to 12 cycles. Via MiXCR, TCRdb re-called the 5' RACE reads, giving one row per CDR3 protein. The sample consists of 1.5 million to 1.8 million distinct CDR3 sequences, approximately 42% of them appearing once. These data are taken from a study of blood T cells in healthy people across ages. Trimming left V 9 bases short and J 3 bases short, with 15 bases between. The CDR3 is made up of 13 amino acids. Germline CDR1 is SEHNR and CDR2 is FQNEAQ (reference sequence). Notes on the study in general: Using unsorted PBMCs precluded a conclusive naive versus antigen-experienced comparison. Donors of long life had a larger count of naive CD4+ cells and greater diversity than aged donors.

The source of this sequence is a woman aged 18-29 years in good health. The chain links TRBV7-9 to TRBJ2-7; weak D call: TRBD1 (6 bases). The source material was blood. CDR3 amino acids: CASNRDPLYEQYF. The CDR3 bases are TGTGCCAGTAACAGGGACCCCCTCTACGAGCAGTACTTC.